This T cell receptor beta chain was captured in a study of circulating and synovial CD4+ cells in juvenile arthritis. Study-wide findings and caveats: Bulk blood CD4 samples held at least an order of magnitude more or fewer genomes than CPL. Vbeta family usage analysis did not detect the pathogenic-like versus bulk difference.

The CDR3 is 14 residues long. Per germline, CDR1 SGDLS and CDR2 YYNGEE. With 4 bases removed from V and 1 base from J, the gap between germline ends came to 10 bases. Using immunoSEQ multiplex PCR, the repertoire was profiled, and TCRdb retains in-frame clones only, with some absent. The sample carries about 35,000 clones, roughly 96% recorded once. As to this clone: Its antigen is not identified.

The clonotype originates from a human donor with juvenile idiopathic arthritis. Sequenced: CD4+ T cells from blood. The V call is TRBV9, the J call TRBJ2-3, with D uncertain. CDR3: CASSSTSGTDTQYF. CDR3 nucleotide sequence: TGTGCCAGCAGCTCGACTTCAGGCACAGATACGCAGTATTTT.